Listed below are T cell receptor beta chains from one sample, sequenced in a study of regulatory T cells in long-lasting Graves disease. MiXCR, applied by TCRdb to the multiplex PCR reads, yields one record per CDR3 protein. The sample records 450,000 to 600,000 distinct CDR3 sequences, about 17% being singletons. The same sample was also used in a study of T cells in Graves' hyperthyroidism and ophthalmopathy.

The starting material was peripheral blood mononuclear cells (PBMCs), obtained at new diagnosis, from a patient treated with antithyroid drugs. Receptors were obtained from a middle-aged man with Graves disease. CDR3s include the opening cysteine and the closing phenylalanine or tryptophan. D genes are given only for firm matches. Not all rows give a size; the values are once, few, many and, for expanded clones, a class.

>TRBJ2-1|TRBV6-1|-|-
TGTGCCAGCAGTGAAGCGCTCTCGGGACAGCAGTTCTTC
CASSEALSGQQFF
>TRBJ2-1|TRBV5-1|TRBD2|many
TGCGCCAGCAGCTTGGTTACTAGCGGGAGGGCCGTTCTCAATGAGCAGTTCTTC
CASSLVTSGRAVLNEQFF
>TRBJ2-5|TRBV20-1|TRBD2|many
TGCAGTGCTAGGAGAGCGGGGGAGACCCAGTACTTC
CSARRAGETQYF
>TRBJ2-1|TRBV7-3|-|once
TGTGCCAGCAGCTTACCAGGGGTACTCAATGAGCAGTTCTTC
CASSLPGVLNEQFF
>TRBJ2-1|TRBV20-1|-|many
TGCAGTGCTCGCCTCCGGAATTCCTACAATGAGCAGTTCTTC
CSARLRNSYNEQFF
>TRBJ1-5|TRBV20-1|-|many
TGCAGTGCCCGCCCAGGCGTGGGGATCAATCAGCCCCAGCATTTT
CSARPGVGINQPQHF
>TRBJ1-2|TRBV12-3/TRBV12-4|-|-
TGTGCCAGCACCATATCCCGGGCCGCCCACCTCTATGGCTACACCTTC
CASTISRAAHLYGYTF
>TRBJ1-2|TRBV6-2/TRBV6-3|-|-
TGTGCCACCACAAGGTCCCAGGGGATCTATGGCTACACCTTC
CATTRSQGIYGYTF
>TRBJ1-2|TRBV10-1|-|few
TGCGCCAGCATTCCACAGGGAGGGCGCAACTATGGCTACACCTTC
CASIPQGGRNYGYTF
>TRBJ2-7|TRBV5-4|TRBD1|-
TGTGCCAGCAGCTTGGCTGGGACAGGGCTCCGCGAGCAGTACTTC
CASSLAGTGLREQYF
>TRBJ1-5|TRBV7-2|-|once
TGTGCCAGCAGTGAAGACAGACGCAATCAGCCCCAGCATTTT
CASSEDRRNQPQHF
>TRBJ2-2|TRBV29-1|-|-
TGCAGCGTTGAGGTCCCGAACACCGGGGAGCTGTTTTTT
CSVEVPNTGELFF
>TRBJ1-2|TRBV6-5|TRBD1|many
TGTGCCAGCAGTTGGCCGGGACAGACCTATGGCTACACCTTC
CASSWPGQTYGYTF
>TRBJ2-5|TRBV7-9|-|-
TGTGCCAGCAGCGAAGTGGCCCTCCAAGAGACCCAGTACTTC
CASSEVALQETQYF
>TRBJ2-2|TRBV28|-|few
TGTGCCAGCAGTTTCTTCAGGCGCGGTACCGGGGAGCTGTTTTTT
CASSFFRRGTGELFF
>TRBJ2-1|TRBV24-1|-|few
TGTGCCACCGGGGGAGACAATGAGCAGTTCTTC
CATGGDNEQFF
>TRBJ2-7|TRBV3-1|-|many
TGTGCCAGCAGCCAAATGGGCGAGCAGTACTTC
CASSQMGEQYF
>TRBJ2-7|TRBV19|TRBD1|-
TGTGCCAGTAGTCCCAGGGGGAGTTGGGCCGCCTACGAGCAGTACTTC
CASSPRGSWAAYEQYF
>TRBJ2-1|TRBV20-1|TRBD2|few
TGCAGTGCTATCGCGGGAGGATCGAGCTCCTACAATGAGCAGTTCTTC
CSAIAGGSSSYNEQFF
>TRBJ1-5|TRBV12-3/TRBV12-4|-|many
TGTGCCAGCAGTTCCTTGGGGTTCAGCAATCAGCCCCAGCATTTT
CASSSLGFSNQPQHF
>TRBJ2-3|TRBV20-1|TRBD2|many
TGCAGTGCCGGGACTAGCGGACGCACAGATACGCAGTATTTT
CSAGTSGRTDTQYF
>TRBJ1-1|TRBV12-3/TRBV12-4|-|many
TGTGCCAGCAGTACAGTGAACACTGAAGCTTTCTTT
CASSTVNTEAFF
>TRBJ1-5|TRBV3-1|-|many
TGTGCCAGCAGCTTGGGCAGAAGCGGGGGCGGACAGCCCCAGCATTTT
CASSLGRSGGGQPQHF
>TRBJ1-2|TRBV6-1|-|-
TGTGCCAGCAGTGAAGGAAGGGTATCTTATGGCTACACCTTC
CASSEGRVSYGYTF
>TRBJ2-1|TRBV28|TRBD2|-
TGTGCCAGCAGCCCTAAAGCGGGAGGGTTCCGAGGGGAGCAGTTCTTC
CASSPKAGGFRGEQFF
>TRBJ1-5|TRBV6-2/TRBV6-3|-|-
TGTGCCAGCAGTTACTCAAAAACTATAGGGAGGAGCAATCAGCCCCAGCATTTT
CASSYSKTIGRSNQPQHF
>TRBJ2-1|TRBV6-4|TRBD1|-
TGTGCCAGCAGTGTCGAGACAGGGACCTACAATGAGCAGTTCTTC
CASSVETGTYNEQFF
>TRBJ1-1|TRBV27|-|many
TGTGCCAGCCTAGATCTGGACAGCTCGAACACTGAAGCTTTCTTT
CASLDLDSSNTEAFF
>TRBJ2-5|TRBV5-1|-|-
TGCGCCAGCAGCTGGGGGGCCGGAGAGACCCAGTACTTC
CASSWGAGETQYF
>TRBJ2-7|TRBV7-9|TRBD2|-
TGTGCCAGCAGCTTACCAAGCGGGACTAGCGGGAAAGACGAGCAGTACTTC
CASSLPSGTSGKDEQYF
>TRBJ2-7|TRBV7-3|-|-
TGTGCCAGCAGCGATCGACAGTACCCGGGTCGATTCGAGCAGTACTTC
CASSDRQYPGRFEQYF
>TRBJ2-7|TRBV27|TRBD2|many
TGTGCCAGCAGTAGCGGGAGGTACGAGCAGTACTTC
CASSSGRYEQYF
>TRBJ2-3|TRBV7-8|-|many
TGTGCCAGCAGCTTTCAGGGTATCCGCACAGATACGCAGTATTTT
CASSFQGIRTDTQYF
>TRBJ2-7|TRBV12-3/TRBV12-4|-|-
TGTGCCAGCAGTCCTTCGGGGGCCGGCGGCGAGCAGTACTTC
CASSPSGAGGEQYF
>TRBJ1-6|TRBV9|-|-
TGTGCCAGCAGCGTAGAGGCGGGTTCACCCCTCCACTTT
CASSVEAGSPLHF